This TCR beta chain was recorded in a study of blood T cell repertoires in COVID-19. The CDR3 consists of 15 residues. CDR1 and CDR2 (germline): SGHAT, FQNNGV. TCRdb keeps only in-frame clones here, not all; method: immunoSEQ multiplex PCR. The sample lists 100,000 to 120,000 clones; about four fifths were seen once. The sample holds a few counts of this clone. The junction differs from germline at one of its ends, possibly a read error. V is TRBV11-2 and J is TRBJ2-7; 9 bases align to TRBD1. The source of this sequence is an elderly woman with acute or convalescent COVID-19. The sequenced sample was peripheral blood. The DNA for the CDR3 is TGTGCCAGCAGCGCGATTACAGGGACCGGGACAGGGAAAAACTTC. Translating it yields CASSAITGTGTGKNF.